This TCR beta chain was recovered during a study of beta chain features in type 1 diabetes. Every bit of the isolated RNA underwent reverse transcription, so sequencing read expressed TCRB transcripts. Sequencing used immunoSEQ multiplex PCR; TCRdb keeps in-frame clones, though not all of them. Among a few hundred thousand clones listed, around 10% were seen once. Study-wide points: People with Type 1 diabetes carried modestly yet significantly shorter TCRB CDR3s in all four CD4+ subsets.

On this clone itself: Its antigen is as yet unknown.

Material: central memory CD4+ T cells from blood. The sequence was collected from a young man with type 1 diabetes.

CDR3 in amino acids: CASSAQDEKLFF. DNA for the CDR3: TGTGCCAGCAGTGCACAAGATGAAAAACTGTTTTTT. The rearrangement uses TRBV2 and TRBJ1-4; D is undetermined. CDR3 size: 12 residues. Germline V CDR1 and CDR2: SNHLY, FYNNEI. V lost 4 bases and J lost 6, with 6 bases in between.